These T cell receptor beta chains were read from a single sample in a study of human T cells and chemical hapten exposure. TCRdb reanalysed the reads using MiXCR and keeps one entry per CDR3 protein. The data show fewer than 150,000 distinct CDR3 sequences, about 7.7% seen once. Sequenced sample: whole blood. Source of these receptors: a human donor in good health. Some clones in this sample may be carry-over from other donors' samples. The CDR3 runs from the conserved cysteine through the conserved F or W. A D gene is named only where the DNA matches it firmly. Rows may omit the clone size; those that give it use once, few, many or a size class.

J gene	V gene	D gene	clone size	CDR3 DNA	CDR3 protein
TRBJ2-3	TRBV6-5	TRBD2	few	TGTGCCAGCAGTCGCCAGGACGGGGGGATTGATACGCAGTATTTT	CASSRQDGGIDTQYF
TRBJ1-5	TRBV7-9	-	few	TGTGCCAGCAGCTTAGGTGGGGGAACTCAGCCCCAGCATTTT	CASSLGGGTQPQHF
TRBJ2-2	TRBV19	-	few	TGTGCCAGCAATCGGGGCGCGAACACCGGGGAGCTGTTTTTT	CASNRGANTGELFF
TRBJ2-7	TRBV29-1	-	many	TGCAGCGTTGAAGGAGGGGACGAGCAGTACTTC	CSVEGGDEQYF
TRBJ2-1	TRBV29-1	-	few	TGCAGCGTAGGCAGATACAATGAGCAGTTCTTC	CSVGRYNEQFF
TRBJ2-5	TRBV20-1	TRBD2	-	TGCAGTGCTAGAGAGCTAGCGGGAGGGCCCGAGACCCAGTACTTC	CSARELAGGPETQYF
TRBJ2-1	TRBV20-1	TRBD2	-	TGCAGTGCTAGAAGGTCGACTAGCGGGAGTATTAGGCCCTACAATGAGCAGTTCTTC	CSARRSTSGSIRPYNEQFF
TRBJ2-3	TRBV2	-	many	TGTGCCAGCACTCTGAAACCCACAGATACGCAGTATTTT	CASTLKPTDTQYF
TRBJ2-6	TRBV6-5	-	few	TGTGCCAGCAGTTACTCCGGCGGCTCTGGGGCCAACGTCCTGACTTTC	CASSYSGGSGANVLTF
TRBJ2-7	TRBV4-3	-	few	TGCGCCAGCAGCCAAGATCGTACAGGGGAGCAGTACTTC	CASSQDRTGEQYF
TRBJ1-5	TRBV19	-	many	TGTGCCAGTAGTACCGATGGGTATCAGCCCCAGCATTTT	CASSTDGYQPQHF
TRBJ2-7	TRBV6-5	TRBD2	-	TGTGCCAGCAGTACGAGACTAGCGGGAGGCCACGAGCAGTACTTC	CASSTRLAGGHEQYF
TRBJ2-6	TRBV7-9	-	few	TGTGCCAGCAGCTTAGCTGCGTCGAGCTCTGGGGCCAACGTCCTGACTTTC	CASSLAASSSGANVLTF
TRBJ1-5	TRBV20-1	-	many	TGCAGTGTTCAAAAGGGATCGGATCAGCCCCAGCATTTT	CSVQKGSDQPQHF
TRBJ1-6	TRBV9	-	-	TGTGCCAGCAGCGTAGATGGAGCCGGTGGTTCACCCCTCCACTTT	CASSVDGAGGSPLHF
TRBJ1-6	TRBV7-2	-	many	TGTGCCAGCAGCTCCCGGGACCTCAATTCACCCCTCCACTTT	CASSSRDLNSPLHF
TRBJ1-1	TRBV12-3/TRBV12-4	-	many	TGTGCCAGCAGCTTGGGAATGAACACTGAAGCTTTCTTT	CASSLGMNTEAFF
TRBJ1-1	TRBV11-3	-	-	TGTGCCAGCAGCATACGGTGGAACACTGAAGCTTTCTTT	CASSIRWNTEAFF
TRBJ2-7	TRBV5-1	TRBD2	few	TGCGCCAGCAGCGTTACAGCGGGACCCAACCTCTCCTACGAGCAGTACTTC	CASSVTAGPNLSYEQYF
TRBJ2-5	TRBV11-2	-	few	TGTGCCAGCAGCTTAATCAGGAACCAAGAGACCCAGTACTTC	CASSLIRNQETQYF
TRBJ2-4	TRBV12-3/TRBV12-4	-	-	TGTGCCAGCAGTTTTGGCAGCCAAAACATTCAGTACTTC	CASSFGSQNIQYF
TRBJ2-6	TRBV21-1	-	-	-	CASSKGSVASGANVLTF
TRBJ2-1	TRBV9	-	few	TGTGCCAGCAGCGTAGCGGGAACTGACAATGAGCAGTTCTTC	CASSVAGTDNEQFF
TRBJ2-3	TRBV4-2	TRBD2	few	TGTGCCAGCAGCCTAGGGACTAGCAGCACAGATACGCAGTATTTT	CASSLGTSSTDTQYF
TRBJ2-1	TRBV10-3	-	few	TGTGCCATCAGTGCCAGCCTCTCCCTTAACAATGAGCAGTTCTTC	CAISASLSLNNEQFF